Sequencing of this T cell receptor beta chain was carried out in a study of T cells after yellow fever vaccination. Study results and limitations: Reappearance after the booster was observed for most primary-vaccination clones (about 96% CD4, around 90% CD8).

Template switching by 5'RACE produced TCR cDNA, adding a universal primer site and UMIs. Using its own MiXCR run on the 5' RACE reads, TCRdb lists one record per CDR3 protein. The sample holds around 360,000 distinct CDR3 sequences, roughly 11% seen once. The germline CDR1 and CDR2 sequences are LNHDA and SQIVND (reference sequence). There are 14 residues in the CDR3. V lost 10 bases, J lost 4 bases, and 6 bases stayed unmatched. This clonotype turned up a few times. Its matching antigen is unknown. Sequenced material: PBMCs, taken on the day of the first yellow fever vaccination. The sequence derives from a man younger than 35 who received the YFV17D yellow fever vaccine. The V gene is TRBV19, the J gene TRBJ1-4; 10 bases map to TRBD1. The CDR3 sequence: CATMDRGINEKLFF. CDR3 DNA: TGTGCCACGATGGACAGGGGGATTAATGAAAAACTGTTTTTT.